The T cell receptor (beta chain) described here comes from a study of persistence of HIV-infected CD4 T cells. Study-wide points: Compared with CD3/CD28-stimulated cells, CMV- and Gag-responding cells showed lower TCRbeta richness.

Sequencing used immunoSEQ version 4 in survey mode. TCRdb keeps only in-frame clones here, not all; method: immunoSEQ multiplex PCR. The sample records about 30,000 clones, roughly 70% being singletons. The CDR3 covers 15 residues. V shed 2 bases and J 4 bases; nucleotides not matched to a gene: 8. Germline CDR1 and CDR2: MNHEY and SVGAGI. This clone occurred a few times. The antigen is undetermined. The stimulus was an HIV-1 Gag 15-mer peptide pool, roughly 1 ug/peptide/mL. Sorting of responding CD4+ T cells relied on upregulated CD40 ligand together with CD69. The V call is TRBV6-5, the J call TRBJ2-7; TRBD1 aligns across 7 bases. The receptor was isolated from an adult man with HIV who was CMV-seropositive. Specimen: CD4+ T cells sorted from PBMCs after approximately 20-hour stimulation, collected from a patient who received antiretroviral therapy. CDR3 region: CASSYGQAVSYEQYF. In DNA, the CDR3 is TGTGCCAGCAGTTACGGACAGGCGGTATCATACGAGCAGTACTTC.